These T cell receptor beta chains were read from a single sample in a study of cytomegalovirus exposure and HLA in healthy donors. TCRdb's copy holds only in-frame clones and misses some; the assay was immunoSEQ multiplex PCR. The sample holds 110,000 to 150,000 clones, 72% seen once. What was sequenced was PBMCs. The source is a middle-aged man in good health and CMV-seronegative. The CDR3 runs from the conserved cysteine through the conserved F or W. Each record gives: J gene, V gene, clone size, D gene, CDR3 protein, CDR3 DNA. The D gene is left open where the match is weak. Size tells how often a clone was seen (once, few, many) or the class of an expanded clone, and some rows leave it out.

>TRBJ2-2|TRBV7-9|-|-
CASPKGGRTGELFF
TGTGCCAGCCCCAAGGGGGGGCGCACCGGGGAGCTGTTTTTT
>TRBJ2-3|TRBV9|-|-
CASSLRGGPVDTQYF
TGTGCCAGCAGCCTCAGAGGAGGGCCGGTAGATACGCAGTATTTT
>TRBJ1-2|TRBV4-3|few|-
CASSQDLEGVRKRIGYPF
TGCGCCAGCAGCCAAGATTTAGAGGGGGTTCGGAAGAGGATTGGCTACCCCTTC
>TRBJ1-4|TRBV2|-|-
CASSERRLTNEKLFF
TGTGCCAGCAGTGAAAGGCGGCTAACTAATGAAAAACTGTTTTTT
>TRBJ1-1|TRBV21-1|-|-
CASSKGTRVDTEAFF
TGTGCCAGCAGCAAAGGAACCAGGGTGGACACTGAAGCTTTCTTT
>TRBJ2-5|TRBV7-6|-|TRBD2
CASSSPVAGGGETQYF
TGTGCCAGCAGCTCCCCTGTAGCGGGGGGCGGGGAGACCCAGTACTTC
>TRBJ1-1|TRBV10-3|few|-
CAISEGDEYAFF
TGTGCCATCAGTGAAGGGGATGAGTATGCTTTCTTT
>TRBJ1-2|TRBV5-6|-|-
CASSLDRDRYGYTF
TGTGCCAGCAGCTTGGACAGGGACCGCTATGGCTACACCTTC
>TRBJ2-2|TRBV7-7|few|TRBD2
CASSLTSGNTGELFF
TGTGCCAGCAGCTTGACTAGCGGTAACACCGGGGAGCTGTTTTTT
>TRBJ2-5|TRBV7-9|-|TRBD1
CASSQGTGGQETQYF
TGTGCCAGCAGCCAAGGGACAGGGGGGCAAGAGACCCAGTACTTC
>TRBJ2-5|TRBV9|-|TRBD2
CASSGIAGGAFETQYF
TGTGCCAGCAGCGGAATAGCGGGAGGAGCTTTTGAGACCCAGTACTTC
>TRBJ2-1|TRBV6-5|-|TRBD2
CASTDSGGPNNEQFF
TGTGCCAGCACCGATAGCGGGGGGCCGAACAATGAGCAGTTCTTC
>TRBJ2-1|TRBV29-1|few|-
CSVDFSSYNEQFF
TGCAGCGTTGATTTTAGCTCCTACAATGAGCAGTTCTTC
>TRBJ2-4|TRBV13|-|TRBD2
CASSLRSRLAVHKNIQYF
TGTGCCAGCAGCTTAAGGAGTCGACTAGCGGTCCACAAAAACATTCAGTACTTC
>TRBJ2-7|TRBV19|-|TRBD1
CASIPRQGHEQYF
TGTGCCAGTATACCCAGACAGGGCCACGAGCAGTACTTC
>TRBJ1-2|TRBV6-5|-|-
CASTQNFIRYGYTF
TGTGCCAGCACCCAAAACTTTATCCGGTATGGCTACACCTTC